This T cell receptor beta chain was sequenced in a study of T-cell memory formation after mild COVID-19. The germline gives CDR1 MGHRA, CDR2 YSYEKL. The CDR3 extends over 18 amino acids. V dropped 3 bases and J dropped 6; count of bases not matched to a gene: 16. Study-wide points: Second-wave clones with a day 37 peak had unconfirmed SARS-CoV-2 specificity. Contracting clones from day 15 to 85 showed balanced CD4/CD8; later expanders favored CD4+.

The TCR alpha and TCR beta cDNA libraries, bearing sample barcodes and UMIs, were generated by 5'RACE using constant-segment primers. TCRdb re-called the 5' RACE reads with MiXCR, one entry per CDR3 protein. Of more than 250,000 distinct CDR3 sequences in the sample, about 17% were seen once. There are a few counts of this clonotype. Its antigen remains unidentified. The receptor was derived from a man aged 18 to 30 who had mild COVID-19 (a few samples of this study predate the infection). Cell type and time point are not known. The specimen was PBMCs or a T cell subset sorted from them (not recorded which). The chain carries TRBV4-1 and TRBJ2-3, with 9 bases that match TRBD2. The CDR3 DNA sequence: TGCGCCAGCAGCCATGGAAGCGGGGGGTTTCGGGCATCGGATACGCAGTATTTT. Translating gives CASSHGSGGFRASDTQYF.